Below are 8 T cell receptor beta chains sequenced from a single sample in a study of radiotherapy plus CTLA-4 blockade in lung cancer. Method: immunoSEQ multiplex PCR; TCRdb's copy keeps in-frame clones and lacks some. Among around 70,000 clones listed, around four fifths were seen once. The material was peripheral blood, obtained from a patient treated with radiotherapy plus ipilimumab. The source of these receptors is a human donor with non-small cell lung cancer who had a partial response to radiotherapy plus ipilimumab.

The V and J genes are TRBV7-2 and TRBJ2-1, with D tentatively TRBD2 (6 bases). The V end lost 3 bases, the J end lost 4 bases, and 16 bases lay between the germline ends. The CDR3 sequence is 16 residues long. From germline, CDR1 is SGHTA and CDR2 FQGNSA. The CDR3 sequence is CASSFERARGYNEQFF. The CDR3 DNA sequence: TGTGCCAGCAGCTTCGAGCGGGCCCGGGGTTACAATGAGCAGTTCTTC. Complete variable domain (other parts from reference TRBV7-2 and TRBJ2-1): GAGVSQSPSNKVTEKGKDVELRCDPISGHTALYWYRQSLGQGLEFLIYFQGNSAPDKSGLPSDRFSAERTGGSVSTLTIQRTQQEDSAVYLCASSFERARGYNEQFFGPGTRLTVL.

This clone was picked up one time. CDR3 sequence: CASRTGQPYYGYTF. The CDR3 DNA is TGTGCCAGCAGGACTGGACAGCCTTACTATGGCTACACCTTC. The chain links TRBV2 to TRBJ1-2, with D tentatively TRBD1 (6 bases). The CDR3 length is 14 residues. The germline V gene encodes CDR1 SNHLY and CDR2 FYNNEI. V shed 6 bases and J shed 3 bases, with 14 bases lying between them. Together with reference TRBV2 and TRBJ1-2, the CDR3 gives the full variable domain: EPEVTQTPSHQVTQMGQEVILRCVPISNHLYFYWYRQILGQKVEFLVSFYNNEISEKSEIFDDQFSVERPDGSNFTLKIRSTKLEDSAMYFCASRTGQPYYGYTFGSGTRLTVV.

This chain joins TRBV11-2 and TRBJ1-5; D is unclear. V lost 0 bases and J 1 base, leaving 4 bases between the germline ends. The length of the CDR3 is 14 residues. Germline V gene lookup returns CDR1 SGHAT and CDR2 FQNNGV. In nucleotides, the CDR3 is TGTGCCAGCAGCTTAGATGGCAGCAATCAGCCCCAGCATTTT. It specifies CASSLDGSNQPQHF.

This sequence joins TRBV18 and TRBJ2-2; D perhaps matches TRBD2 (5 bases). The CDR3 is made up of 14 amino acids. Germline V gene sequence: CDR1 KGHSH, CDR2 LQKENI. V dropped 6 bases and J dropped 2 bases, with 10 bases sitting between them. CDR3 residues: CASSPGLNTGELFF. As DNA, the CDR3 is TGTGCCAGCTCCCCAGGACTTAACACCGGGGAGCTGTTTTTT.

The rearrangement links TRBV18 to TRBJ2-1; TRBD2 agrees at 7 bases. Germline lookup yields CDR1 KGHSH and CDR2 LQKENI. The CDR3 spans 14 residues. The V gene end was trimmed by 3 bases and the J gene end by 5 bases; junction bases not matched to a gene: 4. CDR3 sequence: CASSPTGRDNEQFF. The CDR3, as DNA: TGTGCCAGCTCACCTACGGGGAGGGACAATGAGCAGTTCTTC. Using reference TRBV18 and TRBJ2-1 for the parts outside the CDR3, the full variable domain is NAGVMQNPRHLVRRRGQEARLRCSPMKGHSHVYWYRQLPEEGLKFMVYLQKENIIDESGMPKERFSAEFPKEGPSILRIQQVVRGDSAAYFCASSPTGRDNEQFFGPGTRLTVL.

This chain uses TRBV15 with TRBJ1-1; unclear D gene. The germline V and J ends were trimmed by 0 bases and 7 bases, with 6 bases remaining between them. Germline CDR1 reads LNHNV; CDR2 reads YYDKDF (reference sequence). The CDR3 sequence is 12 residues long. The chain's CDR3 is CATSRDAVEAFF. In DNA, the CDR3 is TGTGCCACCAGCAGAGATGCAGTTGAAGCTTTCTTT. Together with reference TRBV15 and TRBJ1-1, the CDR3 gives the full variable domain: DAMVIQNPRYQVTQFGKPVTLSCSQTLNHNVMYWYQQKSSQAPKLLFHYYDKDFNNEADTPDNFQSRRPNTSFCFLDIRSPGLGDTAMYLCATSRDAVEAFFGQGTRLTVV.

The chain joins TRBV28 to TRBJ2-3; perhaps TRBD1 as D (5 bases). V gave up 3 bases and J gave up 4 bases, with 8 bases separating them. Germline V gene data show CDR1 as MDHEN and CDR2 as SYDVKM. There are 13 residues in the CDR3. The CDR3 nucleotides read TGTGCCAGCAGTTTTCAGGGTGCAGATACGCAGTATTTT. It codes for CASSFQGADTQYF.

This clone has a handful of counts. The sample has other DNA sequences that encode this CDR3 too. The CDR3 spells CASSSGLAGGGETQYF. Written as DNA, the CDR3 is TGTGCCAGCAGCTCGGGACTAGCGGGAGGGGGAGAGACCCAGTACTTC. The chain combines TRBV7-9 with TRBJ2-5; the match to TRBD2 covers 16 bases. The V segment lost 4 bases and the J segment 4 bases; nucleotides outside the gene matches: 3. This CDR3 contains 16 residues. Germline CDR1 is SEHNR and CDR2 is FQNEAQ (reference sequence). The entire variable domain, with the rest obtained from reference TRBV7-9 and TRBJ2-5, is as follows: DTGVSQNPRHKITKRGQNVTFRCDPISEHNRLYWYRQTLGQGPEFLTYFQNEAQLEKSRLLSDRFSAERPKGSFSTLEIQRTEQGDSAMYLCASSSGLAGGGETQYFGPGTRLLVL.